The T cell receptor (beta chain) described here comes from a study of blood T cell repertoires in COVID-19. Study context: The study drew acute and convalescent COVID-19 samples from the United States, Italy and Spain. T cells, B-cell-depleted T cells, or PBMCs supplied cDNA or gDNA.

The CDR3 extends over 15 amino acids. Original processing notes: Counts of nucleated cells, estimated from reference gene primer amplification, were obtained. This table comes from immunoSEQ multiplex PCR, and its TCRdb copy is limited to in-frame clones, with some not included. V and J calls and clone size are as listed in that table; D and trimming were resolved from the DNA. The sample contains around 350,000 clones, around 84% of which appear only once. Material for sequencing was peripheral blood. The clonotype comes from a human donor in a cohort sampled during active COVID-19. The chain couples TRBV21-1 to TRBJ1-5; the D call TRBD1 from the table was never checked on the DNA. TRBV21-1 is an annotated pseudogene. The CDR3 DNA reads as TGTGCCAGCAGCCCGGGACAGGGGGGCAATCAGCCCCAGCATTTT. It is translated as CASSPGQGGNQPQHF.